The rows below give T cell receptor beta chains drawn from one sample of a study of blood T cell repertoires in COVID-19. Data came from immunoSEQ multiplex PCR; TCRdb stores just in-frame clones and leaves some out. Of some 150,000 clones listed, around 81% are singletons. Sequencing was carried out using peripheral blood. The source of these receptors is a human donor with acute or convalescent COVID-19. The donor label of this sample is uncertain. Both conserved end residues are part of each CDR3.

TRBV5-1	TRBJ1-2	CASSLGTGGSGYTF
TRBV5-1	TRBJ1-1	CASSLGAGTEAFF
TRBV24-1	TRBJ1-2	CATSDPGQDYGYTF
TRBV9	TRBJ2-3	CASSVGLAGITDTQYF
TRBV18	TRBJ1-3	CASSIRQGRTGNTIYF
TRBV7-2	TRBJ2-3	CASSLMLYRGSTDTQYF
TRBV13	TRBJ1-2	CASSSRREGHYGYTF
TRBV6-1	TRBJ1-5	CASSEWGVGNSNQPQHF
TRBV7-9	TRBJ1-1	CASSLEGQLNTEAFF
TRBV27	TRBJ1-1	CASSPQALNTEAFF
TRBV5-5	TRBJ2-3	CASSLVGQGTATQYF
TRBV29-1	TRBJ2-3	CSVRPGSTGADTQYF
TRBV6-5	TRBJ1-3	CASSSARGWTGNTIYF
TRBV27	TRBJ1-6	CASSLGTRNSPLHF
TRBV27	TRBJ2-3	CASSSRLGSTDTQYF
TRBV5-4	TRBJ2-1	CASRADSVHEQFF
TRBV7-8	TRBJ1-2	CASTMTGNYGYTF
TRBV2	TRBJ1-5	CASNRGASNQPQHF
TRBV2	TRBJ1-1	CASSLTGMNTEAFF
TRBV6-5	TRBJ2-2	CASISGGADSGELFF
TRBV19	TRBJ1-1	CASTSFGGPNTEAFF
TRBV15	TRBJ1-1	CATTAGGKRNTEAFF
TRBV5-1	TRBJ2-3	CASSGTSGTDTQYF
TRBV7-4	TRBJ1-3	CASSLEGQYSGNTIYF
TRBV6-1	TRBJ1-3	CASSETSGSGNTIYF
TRBV9	TRBJ2-2	CASSPLGGISTGELFF
TRBV7-9	TRBJ2-1	CASSLRDRGRGYEQFF
TRBV5-1	TRBJ1-2	CASSLVQGGGYGYTF
TRBV6-5	TRBJ1-1	CASSSPTIMNTEAFF
TRBV7-8	TRBJ1-3	CASSRTGTGAGGNTIYF
TRBV30	TRBJ2-2	CAWDFGTSTGELFF
TRBV3-1/TRBV3-2	TRBJ1-4	CASSQDPVSNEKLFF
TRBV27	TRBJ2-1	CASSLSGGTYNEQFF
TRBV5-1	TRBJ1-1	CASAPTGNTEAFF
TRBV27	TRBJ2-1	CASRPRGGFPSNEQFF
TRBV27	TRBJ1-6	CASSLSDRGNSPLHF
TRBV7-9	TRBJ2-5	CASSSSGLAGGKRETQYF
TRBV10-3	TRBJ1-1	CAISWDSGKNTEAFF
TRBV6-5	TRBJ2-5	CASSYPGTQYF
TRBV7-6	TRBJ2-2	CASSWVAGVASTGELFF
TRBV7-8	TRBJ1-2	CASSLALRGNYGYTF
TRBV18	TRBJ2-3	CASSPPRGGGVSTDTQYF
TRBV2	TRBJ2-5	CASTKEVAGERETQYF
TRBV5-5	TRBJ1-2	CASSLMTAPTGYTF
TRBV7-2	TRBJ1-1	CASSLGRNWMSEAFF
TRBV29-1	TRBJ1-2	CSVEDRQRGAEGYTF
TRBV2	TRBJ2-5	CASSDQGFQETQYF
TRBV19	TRBJ2-3	CASSPSGFTDTQYF